This entry lists 7 T cell receptor beta chains sequenced from one sample in a study of regulatory T cells in long-lasting Graves disease. With iRepertoire HTBI primers and Arm-PCR of CDR3 regions, TCR beta libraries were built. TCRdb itself ran the multiplex PCR reads through MiXCR, one entry per CDR3 protein. The sample includes roughly 610,000 distinct CDR3 sequences, roughly 15% of them seen just once. Time point: newly diagnosed GD, antithyroid drugs for less than 3 months. Preparation of the TCR library used RNA extracted from PBMCs. This same sample was also taken into another study, of T cells in Graves' hyperthyroidism and ophthalmopathy.

The sample consisted of peripheral blood mononuclear cells (PBMCs), taken at new diagnosis, from a patient treated with antithyroid drugs. The receptors come from a woman aged 25-40 years with Graves disease.

This clonotype was recorded a few times. The chain carries TRBV7-9 and TRBJ2-2; 9 bases agree with TRBD2. J gave up 4 bases and V 5 bases, and 11 bases lay outside the gene matches. Germline assignment: CDR1 SEHNR and CDR2 FQNEAQ (reference sequence). This CDR3 comprises 17 residues. The CDR3 loop is CASSNPHGGRATGELFF. CDR3 DNA: TGTGCCAGCAGCAACCCGCATGGCGGGAGGGCCACCGGGGAGCTGTTTTTT. The variable domain in full, with the rest retrieved from reference TRBV7-9 and TRBJ2-2, is DTGVSQNPRHKITKRGQNVTFRCDPISEHNRLYWYRQTLGQGPEFLTYFQNEAQLEKSRLLSDRFSAERPKGSFSTLEIQRTEQGDSAMYLCASSNPHGGRATGELFFGEGSRLTVL.

This clonotype was recorded many times. The genes are TRBV7-3 and TRBJ2-3, with 8 nucleotides matching TRBD2. V shed 3 bases and J 0 bases; nucleotides not matched to a gene: 2. Germline lookup yields CDR1 SGHTA and CDR2 FQGTGA. The CDR3 has 15 residues. In DNA form, the CDR3 reads TGTGCCAGCAGCTTTGCTAGCGGGAGCACAGATACGCAGTATTTT. Amino acids: CASSFASGSTDTQYF.

At least ten counts were recorded for this clonotype. The V call is TRBV7-2, the J call TRBJ2-5, with D maybe TRBD2 (5 bases). CDR3 length: 16 residues. CDR1 is SGHTA and CDR2 is FQGNSA in the germline V gene. V lost 2 bases and J lost 3, with 16 bases in between. Here the CDR3 reads CASSLQSGSSEETQYF. CDR3 bases: TGTGCCAGCAGCTTACAATCGGGGTCGTCGGAAGAGACCCAGTACTTC.

This clonotype was seen ten or more times. This chain uses TRBV6-2 or TRBV6-3 with TRBJ2-5, with TRBD1 matching 7 bases. The CDR3 consists of 15 residues. J gave up 5 bases and V 6 bases, and 12 bases lay outside the gene matches. Germline V lookup: CDR1 MNHEY, CDR2 SVGEGT. The CDR3 is CASSSTGSVQETQYF. DNA for the CDR3: TGTGCCAGCAGCTCGACAGGGTCGGTTCAGGAGACCCAGTACTTC.

The table lists this clonotype with many counts. The rearrangement links TRBV7-3 to TRBJ1-1; no definite D call. V lost 3 bases and J lost 8, with 13 bases in between. This CDR3 contains 13 residues. CDR1 is SGHTA and CDR2 is FQGTGA in the germline V gene. For the CDR3, the DNA is TGTGCCAGCAGCTTGGGCCTTAACAGAGAAGCTTTCTTT. Encoded protein: CASSLGLNREAFF.

This clonotype has ten or more counts. This chain connects TRBV2 to TRBJ2-2; tentatively, D is TRBD1 (5 bases). V dropped 7 bases and J dropped 1 base, with 7 bases sitting between them. Germline assignment: CDR1 SNHLY and CDR2 FYNNEI. This CDR3 has 13 amino acids. DNA of the CDR3: TGTGCCAGCACCAGGGAGAACACCGGGGAGCTGTTTTTT. Its translation is CASTRENTGELFF.

This clonotype was counted ten times or more. The chain has TRBV6-1 and TRBJ1-5; D is perhaps TRBD1 (5 bases). The germline V gene has CDR1 MNHNS and CDR2 SASEGT. This CDR3 has 13 residues. The V gene lost 11 bases and the J gene lost 3 bases, with 14 bases spanning the gap. The CDR3 here is CAGPRDVNQPQHF. The CDR3 coding sequence is TGTGCCGGTCCCCGGGACGTCAATCAGCCCCAGCATTTT.